This T cell receptor (beta chain) was sequenced during a study of radiotherapy plus CTLA-4 blockade in lung cancer. Study-wide results and caveats: Blood TCR clones of tumor origin expanded after radiotherapy plus ipilimumab. Reportedly, early blood T cell clone dynamics best predicted response, with interferon-beta.

The table came from immunoSEQ multiplex PCR; TCRdb's copy has only in-frame clones and leaves some out. The profile covers about 78,000 clones, with approximately 84% appearing a single time and more than 2% taken by the ten largest. With respect to this clone: What it binds is not known.

With 8 bases removed from V and 4 bases from J, the gap between germline ends came to 15 bases. This CDR3 has 14 residues. Germline V gene lookup returns CDR1 SEHNR and CDR2 FQNEAQ (reference sequence). This chain connects TRBV7-9 to TRBJ1-3, with D tentatively TRBD1 (5 bases). This receptor was identified in a human donor with non-small cell lung cancer who had a partial response to radiotherapy plus ipilimumab. The specimen was peripheral blood, collected from a patient treated with radiotherapy plus ipilimumab. CDR3 amino acids: CASDGGDSGNTIYF. The CDR3 DNA reads as TGTGCCAGCGACGGGGGGGACTCCGGAAACACCATATATTTT.